What follows are 19 T cell receptor beta chains derived from one specimen sequenced in a study of radiotherapy plus CTLA-4 blockade in lung cancer. Profiling relied on immunoSEQ multiplex PCR, and the TCRdb table lists in-frame clones only, not all of them. The profile shows around 14,000 clones, about 70% of them singletons. The specimen comprised peripheral blood, sampled from a patient treated with radiotherapy plus ipilimumab. All receptors derive from a human donor with non-small cell lung cancer whose response to radiotherapy plus ipilimumab could not be evaluated.

V is TRBV5-8 and J is TRBJ1-2, with D hard to call. Germline CDR1 is SGHTS and CDR2 is YDEGEE. This CDR3 has 12 amino acids. The V end was cut by 0 bases, the J end by 8 bases, with 8 bases between. As DNA, the CDR3 is TGTGCCAGCAGCTTGGACCGCGGAGGCTACACCTTC. It codes for CASSLDRGGYTF.

This chain uses TRBV2 with TRBJ2-1; a possible D gene is TRBD1 (6 bases). Germline V gene lookup returns CDR1 SNHLY and CDR2 FYNNEI. Trimming stripped 6 bases from V and 4 bases from J, with 10 bases between. The length of the CDR3 is 13 residues. CDR3 amino acids: CASSLQGYNEQFF. For the CDR3, the DNA is TGTGCCAGCAGCCTACAGGGTTACAATGAGCAGTTCTTC.

The gene calls are TRBV20-1 and TRBJ1-2, with 8 bases fitting TRBD1. Germline assignment: CDR1 DFQATT and CDR2 SNEGSKA (reference sequence). The CDR3 length is 11 residues. V lost 7 bases and J lost 4; bases outside the gene matches: 2. In nucleotides, the CDR3 is TGCAGTGTGGACAGGGTCTATGGCTACACCTTC. As protein: CSVDRVYGYTF.

The chain links TRBV27 to TRBJ1-6; weak D call: TRBD1 (6 bases). Trimming stripped 4 bases from V and 4 bases from J, with 14 bases between. CDR1 is MNHEY, CDR2 SMNVEV, per germline (reference sequence). The CDR3 consists of 16 residues. CDR3 bases: TGTGCCAGCAGTTCCCTTCAGGGGATTTATAATTCACCCCTCCACTTT. As protein: CASSSLQGIYNSPLHF.

This chain uses TRBV4-1 with TRBJ1-2; 9 bases align to TRBD1. The germline gives CDR1 MGHRA, CDR2 YSYEKL. This CDR3 contains 13 residues. After removal of 4 bases from V and 8 bases from J, the junction contained 5 bases not matched to a gene. CDR3 nucleotide sequence: TGCGCCAGCAGCCCCTGGACAGGGGAGGGCTACACCTTC. Protein: CASSPWTGEGYTF.

This clone was counted only a few times. The V call is TRBV7-3, the J call TRBJ2-5; D call uncertain. CDR3 length: 13 amino acids. V lost 6 bases and J lost 2, with 10 bases in between. Germline-derived CDR1 and CDR2 are SGHTA and FQGTGA. The CDR3 reads CASSLLPQETQYF. CDR3 nucleotides: TGTGCCAGCAGTCTTCTCCCTCAAGAGACCCAGTACTTC.

The V and J genes are TRBV5-1 and TRBJ1-2; 7 bases fit TRBD1. This CDR3 is built from 15 residues. The germline V gene encodes CDR1 SGHRS and CDR2 YFSETQ. With V trimmed by 0 bases and J by 10 bases, 12 bases remained unmatched. The CDR3 loop is CASSLVRGQSAFYTF. The CDR3 DNA reads TGCGCCAGCAGCTTGGTCCGGGGACAGTCGGCCTTCTACACCTTC.

The rearrangement uses TRBV7-9 and TRBJ2-5; D is unresolved. The V end was cut by 6 bases, the J end by 4 bases, with 15 bases between. The length of the CDR3 is 14 residues. Germline assignment: CDR1 SEHNR and CDR2 FQNEAQ (reference sequence). The CDR3 sequence: CASRAPAGGETQYF. The CDR3 DNA reads as TGTGCCAGCAGAGCACCCGCAGGTGGAGAGACCCAGTACTTC.

This clone was seen only once. The chain recombines TRBV6-1 with TRBJ1-2; tentatively, D is TRBD1 (6 bases). Trimming cost V 0 bases and J 4 bases, with 12 bases left between them. CDR1 is MNHNS, CDR2 SASEGT, per germline. CDR3 length: 15 amino acids. The CDR3 here is CASSEAGGASYGYTF. DNA of the CDR3: TGTGCCAGCAGTGAAGCGGGGGGGGCGAGCTATGGCTACACCTTC.

This clone was detected a few times. CDR3 protein: CASSTSGAGGTEAFF. The CDR3 nucleotides read TGCGCCAGCAGCACTTCAGGTGCAGGGGGAACTGAAGCTTTCTTT. The rearrangement uses TRBV4-3 and TRBJ1-1; TRBD1 aligns across 7 bases. The CDR3 totals 15 residues. Trimming removed 5 bases from V and 5 bases from J; junction bases left unmatched: 11. CDR1 and CDR2 (germline): LGHNA, YSLEER.

J is TRBJ1-3 and V is TRBV5-1; D gene unclear. The CDR3 consists of 16 residues. Trimming stripped 0 bases from V and 2 bases from J, with 12 bases between. Germline V gives CDR1 SGHRS, CDR2 YFSETQ. CDR3 protein: CASSLDSGNPGNTIYF. CDR3 coding DNA: TGCGCCAGCAGCTTGGATTCCGGGAACCCTGGAAACACCATATATTTT.

As concerns this clone: The same CDR3 arises from other DNA sequences in this sample as well. The CDR3 bases are TGTGCCTGGACCCGCTCGCCGGGAGCTAACTATGGCTACACCTTC. Amino acids: CAWTRSPGANYGYTF. This rearrangement joins TRBV30 to TRBJ1-2; no firm D call. The V gene lost 4 bases and the J gene lost 0 bases, with 15 bases spanning the gap. The CDR3 is made up of 15 amino acids. CDR1 and CDR2 (germline): GTSNPN, SVGIG (reference sequence).

V usage is TRBV6-1 and J usage is TRBJ2-2; TRBD2 agrees at 9 bases. V trimming: 4 bases; J trimming: 6 bases; junction bases outside the gene matches: 6. The germline V gene encodes CDR1 MNHNS and CDR2 SASEGT. CDR3 size: 15 residues. For the CDR3, the DNA is TGTGCCAGCAGTGTGGGCGGGGGGGCCGCCGGGGAGCTGTTTTTT. Encoded protein: CASSVGGGAAGELFF.

The gene calls are TRBV30 and TRBJ2-2, with D perhaps TRBD1 (6 bases). This CDR3 comprises 15 residues. Looked up from germline, CDR1 is GTSNPN and CDR2 is SVGIG (reference sequence). Trimming stripped 3 bases from V and 4 bases from J, with 15 bases between. The CDR3 spells CAWREQGIGTGELFF. For the CDR3, the DNA is TGTGCCTGGAGGGAACAGGGAATCGGCACCGGGGAGCTGTTTTTT.

The chain employs TRBV5-4 and TRBJ1-2; possible D gene TRBD1, 5 bases. The CDR3 runs to 14 residues. The V end was cut by 1 base, the J end by 5 bases, with 12 bases between. From germline, CDR1 is SGHNT and CDR2 YYREEE (reference sequence). Written as DNA, the CDR3 is TGTGCCAGCAGCTTGTTTAGCGGGGGGTATGGCTACACCTTC. Amino acids: CASSLFSGGYGYTF.

The table lists this clone with a count of one. The chain recombines TRBV6-5 with TRBJ1-1; D is perhaps TRBD1 (6 bases). Per germline, CDR1 MNHEY and CDR2 SVGAGI. This CDR3 has 11 residues. V lost 8 bases and J 10 bases, leaving 14 bases between the germline ends. CDR3 DNA sequence: TGTGCCAGCTGGGGGGGCCTAGGAGCTTTCTTT. Its translation: CASWGGLGAFF.

This rearrangement joins TRBV4-1 to TRBJ2-1; TRBD2 matches at 9 bases. Looked up from germline, CDR1 is MGHRA and CDR2 is YSYEKL. The CDR3 extends over 19 amino acids. The V and J ends lost 0 bases and 0 bases, in that order; junction bases with no gene match: 9. CDR3 in amino acids: CASSQDPSGDFSSYNEQFF. The CDR3 coding sequence is TGCGCCAGCAGCCAAGATCCTAGCGGGGATTTTAGCTCCTACAATGAGCAGTTCTTC.

This chain uses TRBV5-1 with TRBJ1-1; D is uncertain. CDR3 length: 16 residues. With 0 bases removed from V and 3 bases from J, the gap between germline ends came to 15 bases. Per germline, CDR1 SGHRS and CDR2 YFSETQ. This chain's CDR3 is CASSLASSLGDTEAFF. The CDR3 DNA follows: TGCGCCAGCAGCTTGGCGTCATCCCTGGGAGACACTGAAGCTTTCTTT.

The genes are TRBV19 and TRBJ2-7; possibly TRBD2 for D (5 bases). The CDR3 is 13 residues long. V lost 5 bases to trimming and J lost 0 bases, with 8 bases between them. The V gene's germline CDR1 is LNHDA and CDR2 SQIVND (reference sequence). In DNA, the CDR3 is TGTGCCAGTAGTCCGGGGATCTCCTACGAGCAGTACTTC. Translating it yields CASSPGISYEQYF.